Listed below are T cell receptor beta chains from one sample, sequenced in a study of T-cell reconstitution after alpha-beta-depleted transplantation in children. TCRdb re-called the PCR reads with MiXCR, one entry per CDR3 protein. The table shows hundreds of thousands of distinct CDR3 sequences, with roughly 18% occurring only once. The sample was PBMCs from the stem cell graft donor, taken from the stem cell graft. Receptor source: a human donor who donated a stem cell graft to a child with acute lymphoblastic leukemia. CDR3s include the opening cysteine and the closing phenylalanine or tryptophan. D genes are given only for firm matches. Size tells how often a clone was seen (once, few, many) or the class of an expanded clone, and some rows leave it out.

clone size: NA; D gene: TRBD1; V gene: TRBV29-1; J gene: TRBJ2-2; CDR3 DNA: TGCAGCGTTCATCAGGGGGCATCCGGGGAGCTGTTTTTT; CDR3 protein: CSVHQGASGELFF
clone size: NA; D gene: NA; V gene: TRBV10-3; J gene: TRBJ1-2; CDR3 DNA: TGTGCCATCAGTGAGTCAAACTATGGCTACACCTTC; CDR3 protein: CAISESNYGYTF
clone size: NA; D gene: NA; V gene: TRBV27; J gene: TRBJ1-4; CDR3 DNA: TGTGCCAGCAGTCTAGACCGTTCAACTAATGAAAAACTGTTTTTT; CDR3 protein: CASSLDRSTNEKLFF
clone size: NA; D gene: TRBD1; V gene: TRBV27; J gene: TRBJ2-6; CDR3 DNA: TGTGCCAGCAGTTCCACCCCGACAGGGATCGGGGCCAACGTCCTGACTTTC; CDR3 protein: CASSSTPTGIGANVLTF
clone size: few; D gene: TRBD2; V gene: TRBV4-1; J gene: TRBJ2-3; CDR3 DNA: TGCGCCAGCAGCCAAGGCCCCCGAACTAGCGGGAGTTCTGATACGCAGTATTTT; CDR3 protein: CASSQGPRTSGSSDTQYF
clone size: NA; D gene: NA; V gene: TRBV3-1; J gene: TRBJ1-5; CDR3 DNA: TGTGCCAGCAGCCAAGAAGGGACTAGCAATCAGCCCCAGCATTTT; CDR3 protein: CASSQEGTSNQPQHF
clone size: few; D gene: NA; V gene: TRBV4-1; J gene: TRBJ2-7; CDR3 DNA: TGCGCCAGCAGCCAAGTTCGGCCCGCCGAGCAGTACTTC; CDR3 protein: CASSQVRPAEQYF
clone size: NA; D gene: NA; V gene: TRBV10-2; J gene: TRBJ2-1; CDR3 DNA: TGCGCCAGCACCCGCTCCGACAATGAGCAGTTCTTC; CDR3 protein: CASTRSDNEQFF
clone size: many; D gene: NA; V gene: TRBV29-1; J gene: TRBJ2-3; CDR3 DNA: TGCAGCTATTCGTGGGATACGCAGTATTTT; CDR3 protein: CSYSWDTQYF
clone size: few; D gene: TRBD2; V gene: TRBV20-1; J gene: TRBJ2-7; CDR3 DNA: TGCAGTGCTAGAGGGACTAGCGGGCGCCTCACCTACGAGCAGTACTTC; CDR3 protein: CSARGTSGRLTYEQYF
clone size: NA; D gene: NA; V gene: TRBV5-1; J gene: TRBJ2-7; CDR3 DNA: TGCGCCAGCAGTCTCACATTTCTCGCCTACGAGCAGTACTTC; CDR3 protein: CASSLTFLAYEQYF
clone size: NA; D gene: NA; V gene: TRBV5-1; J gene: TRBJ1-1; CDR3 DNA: TGCGCCAGCAGTTGGGATAAAACAGGGCTGAACACTGAAGCTTTCTTT; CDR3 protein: CASSWDKTGLNTEAFF
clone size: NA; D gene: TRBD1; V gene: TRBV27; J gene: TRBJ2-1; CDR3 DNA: TGTGCCAGCAGCACCGGGACAGGGTACGATGAGCAGTTCTTC; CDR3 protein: CASSTGTGYDEQFF
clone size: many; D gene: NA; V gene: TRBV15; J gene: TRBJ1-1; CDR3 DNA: TGTGCCACCAGCAGAGATGAAGGGTCATTGAACACTGAAGCTTTCTTT; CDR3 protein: CATSRDEGSLNTEAFF
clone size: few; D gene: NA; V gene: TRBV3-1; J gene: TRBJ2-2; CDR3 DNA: TGTGCCAGCAGCCCATCACAGGGTGCCGGGGAGCTGTTTTTT; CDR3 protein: CASSPSQGAGELFF
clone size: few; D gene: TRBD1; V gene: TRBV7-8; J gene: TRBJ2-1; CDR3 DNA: TGTGCCAGCAGAGGTGCCGGGACAGGGTTTACTGAGCAGTTCTTC; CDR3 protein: CASRGAGTGFTEQFF
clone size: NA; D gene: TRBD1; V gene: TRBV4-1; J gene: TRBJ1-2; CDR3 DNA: TGCGCCAGCAGCCAAGCCCCGGGACAGAAGAATGGCTACACCTTC; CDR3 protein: CASSQAPGQKNGYTF
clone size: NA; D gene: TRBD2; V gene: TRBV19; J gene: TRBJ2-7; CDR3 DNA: TGTGCCAGTAGGACTAGCGGGAGCTCCTACGAGCAGTACTTC; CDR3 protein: CASRTSGSSYEQYF
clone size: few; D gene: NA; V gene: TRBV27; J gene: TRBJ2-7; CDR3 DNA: TGTGCCAGCAGAGTAGGCGGGGTCCCCAGCGAGCAGTACTTC; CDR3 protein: CASRVGGVPSEQYF
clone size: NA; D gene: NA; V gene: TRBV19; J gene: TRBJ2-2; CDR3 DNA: TGTGCCAGTAGTGCATGGATGACCGGGGAGCTGTTTTTT; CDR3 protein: CASSAWMTGELFF
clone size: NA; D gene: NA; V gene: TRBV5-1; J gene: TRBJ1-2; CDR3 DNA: TGCGCCAGCAGTAAGCCTACCGGGACCAAGTATGGCTACACCTTC; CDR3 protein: CASSKPTGTKYGYTF
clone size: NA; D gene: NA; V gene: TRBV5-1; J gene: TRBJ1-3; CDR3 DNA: TGCGCCAGCAGCACGTACTCTGGAAACACCATATATTTT; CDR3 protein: CASSTYSGNTIYF